This record concerns one T cell receptor beta chain sequence. Its target is unknown. People whose metastatic non-small-cell lung cancer was chemo-refractory got focal radiation along with CTLA-4 blockade by ipilimumab. Method: immunoSEQ multiplex PCR; TCRdb's copy keeps in-frame clones and lacks some. The sample has roughly 98,000 clones, approximately 85% seen once; the top ten hold roughly 3.5%. The entry originates in a study of radiotherapy plus CTLA-4 blockade in lung cancer. Findings and limits, study-wide: Among blood TCR repertoires after radiotherapy plus ipilimumab, tumor-derived clones expanded. Early blood T cell clone dynamics, with interferon-beta, were reported to best predict response.

The sequence came from a human donor with non-small cell lung cancer who had a partial response to radiotherapy plus ipilimumab. Sequenced material: peripheral blood, taken from a patient treated with radiotherapy plus ipilimumab.

This CDR3 is CASSKGQLRTGEQYF. In nucleotides, the CDR3 is TGTGCCAGCAGTAAAGGACAGCTCCGAACGGGAGAGCAGTACTTC. V is TRBV7-6 and J is TRBJ2-7; TRBD1 might be the D (6 bases). Trimming removed 6 bases at V and 7 bases at J, with 22 bases between. CDR3 length equals 15 residues. CDR1 and CDR2 (germline): SGHVS, FNYEAQ. Complete variable domain (other parts from reference TRBV7-6 and TRBJ2-7): GAGVSQSPRYKVTKRGQDVALRCDPISGHVSLYWYRQALGQGPEFLTYFNYEAQQDKSGLPNDRFSAERPEGSISTLTIQRTEQRDSAMYRCASSKGQLRTGEQYFGPGTRLTVT.